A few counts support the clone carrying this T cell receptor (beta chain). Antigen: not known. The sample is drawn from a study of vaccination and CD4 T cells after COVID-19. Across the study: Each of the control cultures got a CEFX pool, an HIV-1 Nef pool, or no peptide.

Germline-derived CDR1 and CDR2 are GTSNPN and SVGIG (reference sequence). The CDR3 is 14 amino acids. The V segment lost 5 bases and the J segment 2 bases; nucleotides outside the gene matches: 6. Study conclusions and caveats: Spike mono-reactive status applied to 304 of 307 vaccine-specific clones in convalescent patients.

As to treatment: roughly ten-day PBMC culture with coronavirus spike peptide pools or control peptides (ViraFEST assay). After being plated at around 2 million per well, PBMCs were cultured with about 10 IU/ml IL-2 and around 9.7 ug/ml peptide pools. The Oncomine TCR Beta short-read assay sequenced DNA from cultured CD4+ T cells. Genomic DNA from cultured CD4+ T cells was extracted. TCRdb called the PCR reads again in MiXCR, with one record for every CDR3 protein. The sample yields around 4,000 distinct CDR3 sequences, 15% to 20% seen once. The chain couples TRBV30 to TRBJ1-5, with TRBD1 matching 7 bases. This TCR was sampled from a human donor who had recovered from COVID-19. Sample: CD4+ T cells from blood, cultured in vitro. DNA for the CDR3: TGTGCCTGGGGACTGGACAGGCGCAATCAGCCCCAGCATTTT. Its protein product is CAWGLDRRNQPQHF.